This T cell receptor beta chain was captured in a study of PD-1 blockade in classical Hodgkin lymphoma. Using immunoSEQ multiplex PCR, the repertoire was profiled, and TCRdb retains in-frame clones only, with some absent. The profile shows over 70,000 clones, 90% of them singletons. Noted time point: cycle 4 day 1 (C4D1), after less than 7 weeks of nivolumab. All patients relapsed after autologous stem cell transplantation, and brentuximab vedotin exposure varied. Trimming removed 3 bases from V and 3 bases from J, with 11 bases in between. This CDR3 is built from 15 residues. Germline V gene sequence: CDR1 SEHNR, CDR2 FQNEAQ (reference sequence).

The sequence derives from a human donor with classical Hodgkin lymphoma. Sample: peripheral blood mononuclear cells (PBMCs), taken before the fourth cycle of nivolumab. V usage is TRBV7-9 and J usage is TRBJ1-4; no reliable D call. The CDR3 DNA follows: TGTGCCAGCAGCTTCGGAGGGTTGTCTAATGAAAAACTGTTTTTT. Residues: CASSFGGLSNEKLFF.